This T cell receptor (beta chain) was found in a study of technical replicates of blood from several donors. Here immunoSEQ multiplex PCR was the method, and the copy in TCRdb shows in-frame clones only, minus some. This repertoire shows tens of thousands of clones, approximately 94% found once; its top ten account for 0.35% to 0.4%. Germline CDR1 and CDR2: ENHRY and SYGVKD. The CDR3 consists of 12 residues. V was pared by 5 bases and J by 0 bases, with 2 bases between. The sequence derives from a human donor in good health. The material sequenced was T cells isolated from PBMCs. The chain joins TRBV10-3 to TRBJ1-5, with D uncertain. The CDR3 coding sequence is TGTGCCATCAGTCGTAGCAATCAGCCCCAGCATTTT. It is translated as CAISRSNQPQHF.